This T cell receptor (beta chain) appears in the sequencing data of a study of cytomegalovirus exposure and HLA in healthy donors. General observations from the study: Researchers left out some V segments, among them TRBV6-2 and TRBV6-3, as indistinguishable. For TCR beta chains, V- and J-gene trimming was later linked to a missense DCLRE1C variant. What TCR beta sequences reportedly achieved was accurate prediction of HLA-A and HLA-B alleles in most subjects.

In the case of this clone: As yet, its antigen is unknown.

The PCR was carried out with 60 Vbeta primers and 13 Jbeta primers. Assay: immunoSEQ multiplex PCR; the TCRdb copy retains only in-frame clones and omits some. The table lists approximately 100,000 clones, 74% of them singletons. CDR3 length: 13 residues. Between the trimmed V and J ends, which lost 2 bases and 5 bases, there was a span of 7 bases. CDR1 and CDR2 from the germline V gene are SEHNR and FQNEAQ (reference sequence). This clonotype was obtained from a human donor in good health. The chain employs TRBV7-9 and TRBJ2-1; unclear D gene. Sequencing was carried out using PBMCs. CDR3 nucleotides: TGTGCCAGCAGCTTATGGCCCGACAATGAGCAGTTCTTC. It encodes CASSLWPDNEQFF.